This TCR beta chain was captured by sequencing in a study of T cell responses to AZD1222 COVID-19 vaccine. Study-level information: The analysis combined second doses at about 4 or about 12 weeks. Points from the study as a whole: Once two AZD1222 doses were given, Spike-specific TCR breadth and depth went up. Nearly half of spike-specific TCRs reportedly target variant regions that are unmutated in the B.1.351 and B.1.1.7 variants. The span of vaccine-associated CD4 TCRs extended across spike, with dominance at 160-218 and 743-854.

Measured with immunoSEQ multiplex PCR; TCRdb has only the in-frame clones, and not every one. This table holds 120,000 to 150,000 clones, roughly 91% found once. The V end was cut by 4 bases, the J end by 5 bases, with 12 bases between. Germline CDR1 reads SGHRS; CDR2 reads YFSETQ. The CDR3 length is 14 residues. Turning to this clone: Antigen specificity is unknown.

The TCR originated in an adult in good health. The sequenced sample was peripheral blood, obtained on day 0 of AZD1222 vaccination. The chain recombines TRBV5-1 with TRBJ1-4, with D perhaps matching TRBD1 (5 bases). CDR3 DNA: TGCGCCAGCAGCCCGGGACGTCCGAATGAAAAACTGTTTTTT. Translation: CASSPGRPNEKLFF.